This TCR beta chain was sequenced for a study of Graves' ophthalmopathy and Graves' hyperthyroidism. Study-wide results and caveats: Most thyroid-expanded clonotypes exceeding 0.001 frequency were also found in blood. Ophthalmopathy and stable hyperthyroidism were discriminated by a 13-signature model, with over 85% sensitivity and under 84% specificity.

Note on this clonotype: The antigen is not known. The junction differs from germline at one of its ends, possibly a read error.

The CDR3 runs to 13 residues. Germline V gene lookup returns CDR1 SGHTA and CDR2 FQGTGA. TCR beta CDR3 regions were amplified from RNA transcripts. The authors performed first-round RT-PCR with HTBI primers and then a second-round multiplex PCR. TCRdb processed the multiplex PCR reads anew with MiXCR; each CDR3 protein has one entry. The sample comprises about 39,000 distinct CDR3 sequences, about half of which are singletons, and about 25% rests with the top ten. This chain joins TRBV7-3 and TRBJ1-4; a weak D match, TRBD1 (5 bases). The clonotype comes from an adult woman with stable Graves' hyperthyroidism. Sample: peripheral blood. CDR3 loop: CASTRDVNEKLFF. Here the CDR3 DNA reads TGCGCCAGCACCCGGGACGTTAATGAAAAACTGTTTTTT.